The 21 T cell receptor beta chains below come from one sample, sequenced in a study of T cell repertoires in cytomegalovirus infection. A single record per CDR3 protein comes from TCRdb applying MiXCR to the reads. The sample has around 450,000 distinct CDR3 sequences, roughly 30% seen once. Material for sequencing was PBMCs. The receptors stem from a human donor in good health (CMV status not recorded). Some clones in this sample may be carry-over from other donors' samples.

In this sample, this clonotype turned up many times. CDR3 protein: CASRAGTVNTEAFF. CDR3 nucleotides: TGTGCCAGCAGGGCCGGGACGGTGAACACTGAAGCTTTCTTT. This chain connects TRBV7-2 to TRBJ1-1; D is perhaps TRBD1 (5 bases). The V gene lost 6 bases and the J gene lost 0 bases, with 11 bases spanning the gap. This CDR3 is built from 14 residues. The V gene's germline CDR1 is SGHTA and CDR2 FQGNSA.

V usage is TRBV28 and J usage is TRBJ2-5; 7 nucleotides agree with TRBD2. Germline CDR1 reads MDHEN; CDR2 reads SYDVKM. The V and J ends lost 5 bases and 3 bases, in that order; junction bases with no gene match: 9. This CDR3 has 15 amino acids. CDR3 sequence (DNA): TGTGCCAGCAGTCGCCCTCGAAGCGGGGAAGAGACCCAGTACTTC. Amino acids: CASSRPRSGEETQYF.

This chain links TRBV11-3 with TRBJ2-2; D unclear. The CDR3 is made up of 13 amino acids. CDR1 and CDR2 (germline): SGHNT, YENEEA. Trimming took 6 bases from V and 1 from J, leaving 6 bases between them. The CDR3: CASSWGNTGELFF. Written as DNA, the CDR3 is TGTGCCAGCAGTTGGGGGAACACCGGGGAGCTGTTTTTT.

This clonotype was detected once. The chain recombines TRBV2 with TRBJ2-5; D gene uncertain. The CDR3 length is 14 residues. The germline gives CDR1 SNHLY, CDR2 FYNNEI. V dropped 8 bases and J dropped 4 bases, with 17 bases sitting between them. As DNA, the CDR3 is TGTGCCAGCCTAAGTGACAAAGAGAGAGAGACCCAGTACTTC. Encoded protein: CASLSDKERETQYF. The full variable domain, completed using reference TRBV2 and TRBJ2-5, is EPEVTQTPSHQVTQMGQEVILRCVPISNHLYFYWYRQILGQKVEFLVSFYNNEISEKSEIFDDQFSVERPDGSNFTLKIRSTKLEDSAMYFCASLSDKERETQYFGPGTRLLVL.

The chain combines TRBV18 with TRBJ1-1; no clear D gene. Germline values: CDR1 KGHSH, CDR2 LQKENI. The CDR3 totals 13 residues. Deletions cut 6 bases from V and 4 bases from J, with 12 bases between. CDR3 DNA sequence: TGTGCCAGCTCCCTCCCGGGTCCCACTGAAGCTTTCTTT. Translated: CASSLPGPTEAFF.

This clonotype was picked up one time. This chain connects TRBV9 to TRBJ2-6, with D unclear. Per the germline V gene, CDR1 is SGDLS and CDR2 is YYNGEE. Trimming left V 2 bases short and J 4 bases short, with 4 bases between. The CDR3 runs to 13 residues. CDR3: CASSVQGANVLTF. The CDR3 DNA follows: TGTGCCAGCAGCGTCCAAGGGGCCAACGTCCTGACTTTC.

This clonotype came up a few times. V gene TRBV4-2 combines with J gene TRBJ2-5; D is perhaps TRBD2 (6 bases). The CDR3 loop spans 15 amino acids. Germline V lookup: CDR1 LGHNA, CDR2 YNFKEQ. Between the trimmed V and J ends, which lost 3 bases and 5 bases, there was a span of 16 bases. The CDR3 protein is CASSQSLAIGETQYF. The CDR3 nucleotides are TGTGCCAGCAGCCAGTCACTAGCTATCGGGGAGACCCAGTACTTC.

The genes are TRBV10-2 and TRBJ2-7; D uncertain. Trimming took 7 bases from V and 0 from J, leaving 16 bases between them. Germline assignment: CDR1 WSHSY and CDR2 SAAADI. The CDR3 has 15 residues. The CDR3 loop reads CASIPGWGNSYEQYF. The CDR3 DNA reads as TGCGCCAGCATCCCCGGATGGGGTAACTCCTACGAGCAGTACTTC.

Turning to this clonotype: It may be a read error: a sequence one base away is much more abundant. The CDR3 spells CASSFLAGGSNERFF. For the CDR3, the DNA is TGTGCCAGCAGCTTCTTAGCGGGGGGGAGCAATGAGCGGTTCTTC. This rearrangement joins TRBV7-2 to TRBJ2-1, with TRBD2 matching over 11 bases. The CDR3 extends over 15 amino acids. Germline V gene sequence: CDR1 SGHTA, CDR2 FQGNSA.

This clonotype was counted between two and nine times. This rearrangement joins TRBV27 to TRBJ1-6, with D perhaps matching TRBD1 (6 bases). Trimming stripped 8 bases from V and 7 bases from J, with 12 bases between. Germline V gives CDR1 MNHEY, CDR2 SMNVEV (reference sequence). This CDR3 region has 13 residues. The CDR3 sequence: CASAGVGNSPLHF. For the CDR3, the DNA is TGTGCCAGCGCAGGGGTGGGGAATTCACCCCTCCACTTT.

The chain joins TRBV12-3 or TRBV12-4 to TRBJ2-7; 7 bases fit TRBD1. V trimming: 6 bases; J trimming: 0 bases; junction bases outside the gene matches: 5. There are 14 residues in the CDR3. DNA for the CDR3: TGTGCCAGCAGCCACGGGGACAGCTCCTACGAGCAGTACTTC. Translated, it gives CASSHGDSSYEQYF.

This clonotype was found many times. The chain links TRBV7-8 to TRBJ1-5, with D possibly being TRBD1 (5 bases). There are 14 residues in the CDR3. From germline, CDR1 is SGHVS and CDR2 FQNEAQ. V shed 2 bases and J shed 5 bases, with 10 bases lying between them. CDR3: CASSLYGAYQPQHF. The CDR3 coding sequence is TGTGCCAGCAGCTTATACGGGGCGTATCAGCCCCAGCATTTT.

On this clonotype: Sequence at one end of the junction differs from germline and may be a read error. V and J are TRBV20-1 and TRBJ2-1; TRBD2 matches 12 bases. Germline V gene data show CDR1 as DFQATT and CDR2 as SNEGSKA (reference sequence). This CDR3 spans 16 amino acids. This chain's CDR3 is CSARTSGDLVYNEPFF. CDR3 sequence (DNA): TGCAGTGCCCGGACTAGCGGGGATCTCGTTTACAATGAGCCGTTCTTC.

The chain links TRBV5-1 to TRBJ1-1; possible D gene TRBD1, 5 bases. The ends were cut back, 5 bases at V and 4 bases at J, with 18 bases in the middle. CDR1 and CDR2 (germline): SGHRS, YFSETQ. The CDR3 has 15 amino acids. In DNA, the CDR3 is TGCGCCAGCAGTTATACCAGGGCCCTGGGCACTGAAGCTTTCTTT. Its translation is CASSYTRALGTEAFF.

V is TRBV15 and J is TRBJ1-4; 8 bases fit TRBD1. This CDR3 is 15 amino acids long. Germline V gives CDR1 LNHNV, CDR2 YYDKDF (reference sequence). CDR3: CATSARPRGQEKLFF. CDR3 DNA: TGTGCGACCTCGGCTAGACCCAGGGGGCAGGAAAAACTGTTTTTT.

The CDR3 protein is CASSIRGVATEAFF. In nucleotides, the CDR3 is TGTGCCAGTAGTATACGGGGCGTTGCCACTGAAGCTTTCTTT. V usage is TRBV19 and J usage is TRBJ1-1, with D possibly being TRBD1 (5 bases). Germline CDR1 and CDR2: LNHDA and SQIVND (reference sequence). V gave up 2 bases and J gave up 4 bases, with 11 bases separating them. The CDR3 totals 14 residues.

This clonotype was observed a few times. The CDR3 DNA reads as TGTGCCAGTAGTATGGGACTGAACACCGGGGAGCTGTTTTTT. It is translated as CASSMGLNTGELFF. This chain joins TRBV19 and TRBJ2-2; D is perhaps TRBD2 (6 bases). V shed 3 bases and J shed 1 base, with 6 bases lying between them. CDR1 is LNHDA and CDR2 is SQIVND in the germline V gene (reference sequence). This CDR3 has 14 residues.

This clonotype occurred many times. The V and J genes are TRBV7-8 and TRBJ1-6; D gene unclear. V was pared by 1 base and J by 10 bases, with 2 bases between. The CDR3 has 11 amino acids. Per the germline V gene, CDR1 is SGHVS and CDR2 is FQNEAQ. The CDR3 protein is CASSLVSPLHF. DNA for the CDR3: TGTGCCAGCAGCTTAGTCTCACCCCTCCACTTT.

Remarks on this clonotype: Germline and junction disagree at one end, which may indicate a read error. The chain carries TRBV7-2 and TRBJ1-3; D is uncertain. The CDR3 runs to 14 residues. Germline V lookup: CDR1 SGHTA, CDR2 FQGNSA. CDR3 amino acids: CAISLNPSVNTIYF. The CDR3 DNA follows: TGTGCCATCAGCTTAAACCCGTCTGTAAACACCATATATTTT.

This clonotype turned up a few times. V gene TRBV5-4 combines with J gene TRBJ2-5, with 7 bases matching TRBD1. With V trimmed by 0 bases and J by 2 bases, 4 bases remained unmatched. The CDR3 totals 15 residues. Germline V gene sequence: CDR1 SGHNT, CDR2 YYREEE (reference sequence). CDR3 residues: CASSLALTGQETQYF. The DNA of the CDR3 is TGTGCCAGCAGCTTGGCCTTGACAGGGCAAGAGACCCAGTACTTC.

This rearrangement joins TRBV4-1 to TRBJ2-2, with D possibly matching TRBD1 (5 bases). Germline V gene data show CDR1 as MGHRA and CDR2 as YSYEKL. Trimming cost V 1 base and J 2 bases, with 8 bases left between them. The CDR3 loop spans 15 amino acids. CDR3 sequence reads: CASSQAGSNTGELFF. The CDR3 DNA sequence: TGCGCCAGCAGCCAAGCAGGGTCTAACACCGGGGAGCTGTTTTTT.